This T cell receptor beta chain is drawn from a study of cytomegalovirus exposure and HLA in healthy donors. Study-level findings and limits: Follow-up analysis found HLA locus-dependent TCR association rates, highest for DRB1 and lowest for HLA-C. It was shown in a later analysis that HLA-associated TCR beta chains were more clonally expanded than other, equally common chains. Several top significant clusters appeared, in a later analysis, to be linked to common viral pathogens.

The PCR employed 60 Vbeta primers together with 13 Jbeta primers. TCRdb's table, derived via immunoSEQ multiplex PCR, lists solely in-frame clones and lacks some. The sample comprises more than 95,000 clones, around 76% of which are singletons, and approximately 8% rests with the top ten. In nominal health when sampled, donors likely had unrecorded immune exposures nonetheless. Germline CDR1 reads SGHKS; CDR2 reads YYEKEE (reference sequence). There are 14 residues in the CDR3. With 3 bases removed from V and 1 base from J, the gap between germline ends came to 11 bases. A remark on this clone: Its antigen remains unidentified.

J is TRBJ2-7 and V is TRBV5-5, with D perhaps matching TRBD2 (6 bases). This TCR came from a man aged 40-55 years in good health and CMV-seropositive. Sequenced input: PBMCs. CDR3 sequence reads: CASSWTGVSYEQYF. DNA for the CDR3: TGTGCCAGCAGCTGGACGGGGGTATCCTACGAGCAGTACTTC.